This TCR beta chain was sequenced in a study of blood T cell repertoires in COVID-19. Across the study: Spain, Italy and the United States supplied samples that represented acute and convalescent COVID-19. Sample material is recorded as cDNA or gDNA derived from T cells, B-cell-depleted T cells, or PBMCs.

Original handling: Reference gene primers were amplified, and this amplification served to estimate nucleated cell counts. Profiled with immunoSEQ multiplex PCR; TCRdb holds only in-frame clones, not every one. V and J calls and clone size are those listed in that table; D and trimming were worked out from the DNA. The table lists 200,000 to 250,000 clones, roughly 84% of them singletons. Germline CDR1 SGHNT, CDR2 YENEEA. This CDR3 has 13 amino acids. Trimming stripped 1 base from V and 4 bases from J, with 4 bases between. The chain has TRBV11-3 and TRBJ2-2, with D uncertain. Sequenced input: PBMCs or T cells enriched from blood (not recorded which). The clonotype was recovered from a woman in her 40s who had recovered from COVID-19. In DNA, the CDR3 is TGTGCCAGCAGCTTAGTAGCCACCGGGGAGCTGTTTTTT. Its translation: CASSLVATGELFF.